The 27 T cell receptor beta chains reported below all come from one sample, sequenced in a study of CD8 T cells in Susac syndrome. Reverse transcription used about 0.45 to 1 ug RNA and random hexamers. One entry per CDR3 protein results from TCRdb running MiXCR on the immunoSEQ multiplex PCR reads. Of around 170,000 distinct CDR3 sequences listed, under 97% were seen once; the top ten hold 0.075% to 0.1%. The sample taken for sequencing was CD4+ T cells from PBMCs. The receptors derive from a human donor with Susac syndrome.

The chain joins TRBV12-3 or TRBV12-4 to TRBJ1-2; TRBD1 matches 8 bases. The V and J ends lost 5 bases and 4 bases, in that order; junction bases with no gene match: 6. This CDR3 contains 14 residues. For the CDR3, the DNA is TGTGCCAGCAGTCCGTACAGGGGGGGCTATGGCTACACCTTC. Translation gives CASSPYRGGYGYTF.

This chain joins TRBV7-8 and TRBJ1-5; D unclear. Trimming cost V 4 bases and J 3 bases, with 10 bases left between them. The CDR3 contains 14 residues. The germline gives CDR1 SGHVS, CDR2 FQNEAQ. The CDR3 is CASSSVRDNQPQHF. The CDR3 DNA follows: TGTGCCAGCAGCTCAGTGCGGGACAATCAGCCCCAGCATTTT.

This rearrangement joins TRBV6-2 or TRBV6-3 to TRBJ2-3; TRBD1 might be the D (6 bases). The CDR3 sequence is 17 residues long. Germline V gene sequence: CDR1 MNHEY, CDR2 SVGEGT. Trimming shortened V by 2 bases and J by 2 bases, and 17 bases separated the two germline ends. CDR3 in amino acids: CASSYGPLGAITDTQYF. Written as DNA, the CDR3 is TGTGCCAGCAGTTACGGACCTTTGGGGGCTATCACAGATACGCAGTATTTT.

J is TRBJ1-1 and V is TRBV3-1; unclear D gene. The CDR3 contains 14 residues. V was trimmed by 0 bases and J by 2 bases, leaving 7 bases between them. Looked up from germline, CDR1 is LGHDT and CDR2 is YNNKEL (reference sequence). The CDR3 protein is CASSQDARNTEAFF. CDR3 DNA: TGTGCCAGCAGCCAAGATGCTAGAAACACTGAAGCTTTCTTT.

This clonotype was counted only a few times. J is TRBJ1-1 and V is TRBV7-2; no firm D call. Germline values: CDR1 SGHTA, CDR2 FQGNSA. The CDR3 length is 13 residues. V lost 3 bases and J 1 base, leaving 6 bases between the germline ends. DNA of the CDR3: TGTGCCAGCAGCTTGAGGGCGAACACTGAAGCTTTCTTT. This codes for CASSLRANTEAFF.

CDR3 nucleotide sequence: TGTGCCAGCAGTTTAGGCCCTGGGGCCAACGTCCTGACTTTC. It is translated as CASSLGPGANVLTF. The chain carries TRBV27 and TRBJ2-6, with D unclear. Germline V lookup: CDR1 MNHEY, CDR2 SMNVEV (reference sequence). The CDR3 is 14 amino acids. The germline V and J ends were trimmed by 2 bases and 2 bases, with 4 bases remaining between them.

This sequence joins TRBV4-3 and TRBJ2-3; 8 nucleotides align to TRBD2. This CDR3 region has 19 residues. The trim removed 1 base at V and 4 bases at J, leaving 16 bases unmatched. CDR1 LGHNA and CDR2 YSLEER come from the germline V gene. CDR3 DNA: TGCGCCAGCAGCCAAGCCCATCCCTGGGTCCGGGGGGGCCCAGATACGCAGTATTTT. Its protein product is CASSQAHPWVRGGPDTQYF.

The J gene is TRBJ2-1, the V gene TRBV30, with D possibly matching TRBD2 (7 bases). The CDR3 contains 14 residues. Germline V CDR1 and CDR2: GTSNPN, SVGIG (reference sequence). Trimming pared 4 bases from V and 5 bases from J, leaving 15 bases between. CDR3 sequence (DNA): TGTGCCTGGAATGCGGGGGCAGTCAACAATGAGCAGTTCTTC. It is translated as CAWNAGAVNNEQFF.

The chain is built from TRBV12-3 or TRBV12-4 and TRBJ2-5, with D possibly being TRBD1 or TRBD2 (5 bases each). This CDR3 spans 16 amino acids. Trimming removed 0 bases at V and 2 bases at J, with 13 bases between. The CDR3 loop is CASSLAGESKQETQYF. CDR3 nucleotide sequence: TGTGCCAGCAGTTTAGCGGGGGAATCAAAACAAGAGACCCAGTACTTC.

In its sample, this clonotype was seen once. As DNA, the CDR3 is TGTGCCACCAGCAGAGAGGGCCTAAATAATTCACCCCTCCACTTT. It specifies CATSREGLNNSPLHF. This chain links TRBV15 with TRBJ1-6; D gene ambiguous. The length of the CDR3 is 15 residues. CDR1 is LNHNV, CDR2 YYDKDF, per germline (reference sequence). V lost 0 bases, J lost 5 bases, and 8 bases lay in between.

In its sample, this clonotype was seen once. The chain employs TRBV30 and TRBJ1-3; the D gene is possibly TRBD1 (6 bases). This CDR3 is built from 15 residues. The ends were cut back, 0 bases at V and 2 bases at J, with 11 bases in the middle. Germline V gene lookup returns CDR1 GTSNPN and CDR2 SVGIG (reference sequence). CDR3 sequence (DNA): TGTGCCTGGAGTGTCGGCCCAGGGGCTGGAAACACCATATATTTT. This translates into CAWSVGPGAGNTIYF.

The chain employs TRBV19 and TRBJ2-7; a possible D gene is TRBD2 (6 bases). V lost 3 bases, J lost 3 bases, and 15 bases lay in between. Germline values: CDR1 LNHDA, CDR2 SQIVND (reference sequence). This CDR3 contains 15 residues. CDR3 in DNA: TGTGCCAGTAGTATGCTCCAGGGAGGCATCTACGAGCAGTACTTC. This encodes CASSMLQGGIYEQYF.

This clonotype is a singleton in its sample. This chain's CDR3 is CRARDRPHKTTGELFF. The DNA for the CDR3 is TGCAGGGCCCGGGACAGGCCCCATAAAACCACCGGGGAGCTGTTTTTT. The chain joins TRBV29-1 to TRBJ2-2, with 8 bases identical to TRBD1. Germline V CDR1 and CDR2: SQVTM, ANQGSEA. The CDR3 covers 16 residues.

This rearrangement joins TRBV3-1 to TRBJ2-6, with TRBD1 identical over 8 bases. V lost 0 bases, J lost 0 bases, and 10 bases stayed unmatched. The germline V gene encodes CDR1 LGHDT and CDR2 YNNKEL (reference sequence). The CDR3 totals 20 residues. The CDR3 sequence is CASSQDGTGYERSGANVLTF. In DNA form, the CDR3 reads TGTGCCAGCAGCCAAGATGGGACAGGCTATGAACGCTCTGGGGCCAACGTCCTGACTTTC.

The CDR3 DNA sequence: TGTGCCAGCAGCGCCATACAGGTCCAAAAGCAGTTCTTC. It specifies CASSAIQVQKQFF. The chain recombines TRBV7-3 with TRBJ2-1; D may be TRBD1 (5 bases). CDR1 is SGHTA and CDR2 is FQGTGA in the germline V gene. CDR3 length equals 13 residues. Trimming left V 5 bases short and J 11 bases short, with 16 bases between.

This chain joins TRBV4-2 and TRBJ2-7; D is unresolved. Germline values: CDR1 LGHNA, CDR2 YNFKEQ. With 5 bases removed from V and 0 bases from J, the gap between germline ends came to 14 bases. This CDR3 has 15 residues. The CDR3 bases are TGTGCCAGCAGCGATGCCGGGTCCAGCTCCTACGAGCAGTACTTC. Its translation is CASSDAGSSSYEQYF.

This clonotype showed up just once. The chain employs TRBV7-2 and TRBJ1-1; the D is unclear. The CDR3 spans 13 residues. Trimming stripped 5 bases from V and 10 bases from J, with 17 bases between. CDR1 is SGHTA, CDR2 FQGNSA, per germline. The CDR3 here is CASSPLAGLGAFF. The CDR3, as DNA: TGTGCCAGCAGCCCCCTGGCGGGATTGGGAGCTTTCTTT.

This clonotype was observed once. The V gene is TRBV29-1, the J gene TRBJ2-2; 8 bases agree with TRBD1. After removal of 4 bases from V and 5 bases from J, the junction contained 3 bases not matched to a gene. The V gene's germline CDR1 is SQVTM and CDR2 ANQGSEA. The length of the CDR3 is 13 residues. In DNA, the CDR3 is TGCAGCGTTGGGACAGGGTCTACCGGGGAGCTGTTTTTT. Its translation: CSVGTGSTGELFF.

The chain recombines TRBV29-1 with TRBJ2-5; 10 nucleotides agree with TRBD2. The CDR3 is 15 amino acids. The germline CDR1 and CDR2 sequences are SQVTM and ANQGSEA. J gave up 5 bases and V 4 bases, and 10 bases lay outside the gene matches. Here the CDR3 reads CSVASGGGRAETQYF. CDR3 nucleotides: TGCAGCGTTGCGAGCGGGGGGGGCCGTGCGGAGACCCAGTACTTC.

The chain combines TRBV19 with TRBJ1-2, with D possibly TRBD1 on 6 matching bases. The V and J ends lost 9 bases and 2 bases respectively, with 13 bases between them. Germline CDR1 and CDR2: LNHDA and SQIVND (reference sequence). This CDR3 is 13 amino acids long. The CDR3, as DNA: TGTGCCAGCCTCTTGGACAGAAACTATGGCTACACCTTC. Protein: CASLLDRNYGYTF.

The CDR3 sequence: CASSQDSALETQYF. The CDR3 DNA reads TGTGCCAGCAGCCAAGATTCGGCTCTGGAGACCCAGTACTTC. The chain carries TRBV3-1 and TRBJ2-5; no definite D call. Germline values: CDR1 LGHDT, CDR2 YNNKEL (reference sequence). The ends were cut back, 0 bases at V and 5 bases at J, with 10 bases in the middle. The CDR3 consists of 14 residues.

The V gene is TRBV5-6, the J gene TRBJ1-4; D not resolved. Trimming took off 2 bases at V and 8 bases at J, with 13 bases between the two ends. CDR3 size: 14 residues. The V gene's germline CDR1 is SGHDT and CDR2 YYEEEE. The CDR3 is CASSFGHRGEKLFF. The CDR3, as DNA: TGTGCCAGCAGCTTTGGTCACAGAGGCGAAAAACTGTTTTTT.

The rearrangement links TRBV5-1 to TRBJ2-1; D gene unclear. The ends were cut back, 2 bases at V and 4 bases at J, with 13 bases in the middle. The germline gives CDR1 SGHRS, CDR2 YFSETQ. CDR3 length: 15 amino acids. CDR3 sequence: CASSFEMARYNEQFF. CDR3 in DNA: TGCGCCAGCAGCTTCGAAATGGCCAGGTACAATGAGCAGTTCTTC.

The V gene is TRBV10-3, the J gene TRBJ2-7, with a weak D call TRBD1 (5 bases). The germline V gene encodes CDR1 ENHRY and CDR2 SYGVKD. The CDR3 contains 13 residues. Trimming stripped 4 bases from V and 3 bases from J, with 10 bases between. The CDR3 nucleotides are TGTGCCATCAGTGTCTTAACAGGCTACGAGCAGTACTTC. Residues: CAISVLTGYEQYF.

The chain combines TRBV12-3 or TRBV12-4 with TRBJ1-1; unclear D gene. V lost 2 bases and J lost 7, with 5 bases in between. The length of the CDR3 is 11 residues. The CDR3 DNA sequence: TGTGCCAGCAGTTTAATTGGTGAAGCTTTCTTT. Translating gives CASSLIGEAFF.

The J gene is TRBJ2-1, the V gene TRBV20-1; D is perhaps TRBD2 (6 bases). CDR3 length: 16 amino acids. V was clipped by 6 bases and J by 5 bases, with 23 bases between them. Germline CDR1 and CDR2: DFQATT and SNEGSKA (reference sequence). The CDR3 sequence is CSADPGLATLNNEQFF. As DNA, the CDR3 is TGCAGTGCCGATCCGGGACTGGCGACACTAAACAATGAGCAGTTCTTC.

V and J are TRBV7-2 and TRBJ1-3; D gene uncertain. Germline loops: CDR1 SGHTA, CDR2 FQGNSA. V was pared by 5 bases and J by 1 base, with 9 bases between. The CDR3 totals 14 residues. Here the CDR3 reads CASSQGHSGNTIYF. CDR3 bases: TGTGCCAGCAGCCAAGGCCATTCTGGAAACACCATATATTTT.